This T cell receptor (beta chain) comes out of a study of CD8 T cells in ankylosing spondylitis. Study results and limitations: Those disease-linked clones were CD8+; they were also relatively rare in peripheral blood. A subset of motif variants has previously been described in the synovial fluid and blood of reactive arthritis. It appeared that ankylosing spondylitis blood was characterized by a TCR beta motif of about eight highly homologous variants.

Germline CDR1 DFQATT, CDR2 SNEGSKA (reference sequence). V was clipped by 4 bases and J by 8 bases; unmatched bases: 7. This CDR3 has 13 amino acids. Quantitative barcoded 5'-RACE was used to prepare TCR beta libraries. MiXCR was run by TCRdb on the 5' RACE reads, yielding one entry per CDR3 protein. The data show 200,000 or so distinct CDR3 sequences, about an eighth seen once. The table lists this clonotype with a few counts. Its antigen is not identified. This chain uses TRBV20-1 with TRBJ2-1; 8 bases line up with TRBD1. This TCR was sampled from a female donor with ankylosing spondylitis or in good health (not recorded which). Sequencing input: blood, either unsorted or a sorted T cell fraction (not recorded which). The CDR3 sequence: CSAIRPGGDEQFF. DNA of the CDR3: TGCAGTGCTATCCGGCCAGGGGGCGATGAGCAGTTCTTC.